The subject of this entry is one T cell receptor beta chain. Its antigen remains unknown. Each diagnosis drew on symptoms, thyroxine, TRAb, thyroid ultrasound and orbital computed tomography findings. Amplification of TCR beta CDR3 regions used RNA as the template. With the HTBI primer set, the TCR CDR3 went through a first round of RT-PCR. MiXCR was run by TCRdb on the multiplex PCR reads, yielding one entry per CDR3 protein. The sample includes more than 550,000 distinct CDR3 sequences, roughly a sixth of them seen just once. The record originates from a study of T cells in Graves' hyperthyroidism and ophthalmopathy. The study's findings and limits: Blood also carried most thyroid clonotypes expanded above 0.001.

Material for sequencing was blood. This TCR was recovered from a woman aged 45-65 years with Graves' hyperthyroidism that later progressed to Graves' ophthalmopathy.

This CDR3 is CASGSWTGGSWPQHF. CDR3 in DNA: TGTGCTAGTGGGTCCTGGACAGGGGGCAGTTGGCCCCAGCATTTT. J is TRBJ1-5 and V is TRBV12-5, with 11 bases that match TRBD1. The CDR3 contains 15 residues. Germline CDR1 and CDR2: LGHNT and FRNRAP. V shed 6 bases and J 9 bases; nucleotides not matched to a gene: 10.